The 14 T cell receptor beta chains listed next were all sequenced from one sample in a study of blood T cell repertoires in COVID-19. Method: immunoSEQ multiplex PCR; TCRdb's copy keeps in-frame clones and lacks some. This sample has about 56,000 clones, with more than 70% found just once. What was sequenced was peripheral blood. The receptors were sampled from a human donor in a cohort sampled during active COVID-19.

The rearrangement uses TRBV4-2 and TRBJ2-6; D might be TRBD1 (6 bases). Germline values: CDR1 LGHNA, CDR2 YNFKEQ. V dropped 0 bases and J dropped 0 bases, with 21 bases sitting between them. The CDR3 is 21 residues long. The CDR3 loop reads CASSQDPGALYTDSGANVLTF. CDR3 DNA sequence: TGTGCCAGCAGCCAAGATCCAGGGGCTCTATACACCGACTCTGGGGCCAACGTCCTGACTTTC.

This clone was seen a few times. CDR3 DNA: TGTGCCTGGTCAGGCCAGGGGCTTCAGCCCCAGCATTTT. Protein product: CAWSGQGLQPQHF. The rearrangement joins TRBV30 to TRBJ1-5; D is possibly TRBD1 (6 bases). Germline CDR1 reads GTSNPN; CDR2 reads SVGIG (reference sequence). Trimming shortened V by 5 bases and J by 6 bases, and 14 bases separated the two germline ends. The CDR3 has 13 amino acids.

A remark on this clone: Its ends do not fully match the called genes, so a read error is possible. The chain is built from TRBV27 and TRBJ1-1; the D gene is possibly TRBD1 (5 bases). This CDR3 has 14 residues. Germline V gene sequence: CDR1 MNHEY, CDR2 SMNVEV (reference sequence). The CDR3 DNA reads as TGTGCCAGCATTTTACAGGACTCGAACACTGAAGCTTTCTTT. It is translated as CASILQDSNTEAFF.

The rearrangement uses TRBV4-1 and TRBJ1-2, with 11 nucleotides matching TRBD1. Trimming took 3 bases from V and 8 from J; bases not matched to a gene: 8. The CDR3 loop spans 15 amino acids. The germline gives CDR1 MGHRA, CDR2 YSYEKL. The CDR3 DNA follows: TGCGCCAGCAGCCACCGGACAGGGGGCGTATACGGCTACACCTTC. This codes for CASSHRTGGVYGYTF.

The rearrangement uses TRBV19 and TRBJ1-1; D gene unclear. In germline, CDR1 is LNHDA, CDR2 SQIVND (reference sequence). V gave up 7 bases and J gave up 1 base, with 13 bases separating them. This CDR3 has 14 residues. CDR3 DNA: TGTGCCAGTACCCCGGCAGCGGGGAACACTGAAGCTTTCTTT. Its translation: CASTPAAGNTEAFF.

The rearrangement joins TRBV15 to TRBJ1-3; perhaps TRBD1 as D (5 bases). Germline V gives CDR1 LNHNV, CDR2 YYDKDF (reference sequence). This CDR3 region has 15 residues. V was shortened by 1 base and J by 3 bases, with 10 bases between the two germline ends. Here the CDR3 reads CATSRGQGYGNTIYF. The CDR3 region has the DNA TGTGCCACCAGCAGAGGTCAGGGTTATGGAAACACCATATATTTT. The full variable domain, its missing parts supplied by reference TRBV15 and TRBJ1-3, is DAMVIQNPRYQVTQFGKPVTLSCSQTLNHNVMYWYQQKSSQAPKLLFHYYDKDFNNEADTPDNFQSRRPNTSFCFLDIRSPGLGDTAMYLCATSRGQGYGNTIYFGEGSWLTVV.

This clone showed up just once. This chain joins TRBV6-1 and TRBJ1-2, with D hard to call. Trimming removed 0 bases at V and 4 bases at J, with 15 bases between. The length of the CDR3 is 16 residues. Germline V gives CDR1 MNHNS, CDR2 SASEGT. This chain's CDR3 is CASSEADRHAGYGYTF. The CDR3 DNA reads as TGTGCCAGCAGTGAAGCAGACCGACACGCGGGCTATGGCTACACCTTC.

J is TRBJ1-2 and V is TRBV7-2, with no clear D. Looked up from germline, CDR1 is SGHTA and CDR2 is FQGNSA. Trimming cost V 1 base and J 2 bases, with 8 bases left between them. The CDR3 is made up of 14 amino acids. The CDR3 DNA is TGTGCCAGCAGCTTAGGCCCTCAGAACTATGGCTACACCTTC. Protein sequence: CASSLGPQNYGYTF.

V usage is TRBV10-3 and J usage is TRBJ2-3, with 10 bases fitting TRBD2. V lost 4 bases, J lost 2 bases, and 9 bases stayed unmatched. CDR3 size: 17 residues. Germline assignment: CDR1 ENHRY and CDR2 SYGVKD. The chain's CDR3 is CAISARVSGGTTDTQYF. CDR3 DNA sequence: TGTGCCATCAGTGCAAGGGTTAGCGGGGGGACCACAGATACGCAGTATTTT.

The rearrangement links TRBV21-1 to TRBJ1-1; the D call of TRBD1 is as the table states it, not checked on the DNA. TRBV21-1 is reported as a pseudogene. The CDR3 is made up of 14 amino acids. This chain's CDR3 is CARGGTGRNTEAFF. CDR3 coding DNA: TGTGCCAGAGGGGGCACGGGTCGGAACACTGAAGCTTTCTTT.

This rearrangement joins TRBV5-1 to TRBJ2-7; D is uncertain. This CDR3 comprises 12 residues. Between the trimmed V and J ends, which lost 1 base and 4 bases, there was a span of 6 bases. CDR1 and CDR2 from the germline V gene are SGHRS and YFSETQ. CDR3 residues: CASSLSSYEQYF. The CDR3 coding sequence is TGCGCCAGCAGCTTGAGTAGTTACGAGCAGTACTTC. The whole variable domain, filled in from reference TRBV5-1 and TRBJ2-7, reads KAGVTQTPRYLIKTRGQQVTLSCSPISGHRSVSWYQQTPGQGLQFLFEYFSETQRNKGNFPGRFSGRQFSNSRSEMNVSTLELGDSALYLCASSLSSYEQYFGPGTRLTVT.

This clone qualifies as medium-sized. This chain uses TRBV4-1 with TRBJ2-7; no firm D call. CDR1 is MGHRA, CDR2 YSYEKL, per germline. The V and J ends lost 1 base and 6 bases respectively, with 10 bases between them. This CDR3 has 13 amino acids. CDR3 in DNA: TGCGCCAGCAGCCAAGCTATTGCCCCCGAGCAGTACTTC. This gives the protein CASSQAIAPEQYF.

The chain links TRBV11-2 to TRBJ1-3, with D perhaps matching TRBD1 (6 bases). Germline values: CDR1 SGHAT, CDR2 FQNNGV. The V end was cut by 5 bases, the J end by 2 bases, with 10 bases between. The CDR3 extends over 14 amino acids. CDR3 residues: CASSQGTAGNTIYF. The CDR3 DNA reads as TGTGCCAGCAGCCAGGGGACGGCTGGAAACACCATATATTTT.

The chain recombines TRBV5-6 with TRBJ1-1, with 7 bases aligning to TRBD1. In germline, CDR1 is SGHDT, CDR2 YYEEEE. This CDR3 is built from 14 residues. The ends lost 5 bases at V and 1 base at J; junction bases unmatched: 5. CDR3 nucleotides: TGTGCCAGCAGTCATGGGACAGCGAACACTGAAGCTTTCTTT. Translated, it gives CASSHGTANTEAFF.